What follows are 25 T cell receptor beta chains derived from one specimen sequenced in a study of T cell responses to AZD1222 COVID-19 vaccine. Some clones are missing from TCRdb's copy, which holds only in-frame ones; the method was immunoSEQ multiplex PCR. The data hold under 300,000 clones, with 85% to 95% observed a single time. Sequencing was performed on peripheral blood, taken on day 0 of AZD1222 vaccination. These receptors were taken from an adult in good health.

The rearrangement links TRBV3-1 (or the pseudogene TRBV3-2) to TRBJ2-1, with TRBD1 matching over 8 bases. Germline CDR1 LGHDT, CDR2 YNNKEL (reference sequence). CDR3 length: 18 residues. V lost 3 bases, J lost 0 bases, and 10 bases stayed unmatched. This chain's CDR3 is CASSHLTGGRSSYNEQFF. Written as DNA, the CDR3 is TGTGCCAGCAGCCACCTCACAGGGGGACGGAGCTCCTACAATGAGCAGTTCTTC.

The genes are TRBV4-1 and TRBJ2-2, with D possibly TRBD2 on 6 matching bases. CDR3 size: 16 residues. CDR1 and CDR2 from the germline V gene are MGHRA and YSYEKL. V dropped 0 bases and J dropped 5 bases, with 13 bases sitting between them. In nucleotides, the CDR3 is TGCGCCAGCAGCCAAGAAGAGACGGCGGGGACCGGGGAGCTGTTTTTT. Its protein product is CASSQEETAGTGELFF.

The chain has TRBV27 and TRBJ1-6, with 9 bases lining up with TRBD1. The CDR3 totals 17 residues. Germline CDR1 is MNHEY and CDR2 is SMNVEV (reference sequence). The V and J ends lost 4 bases and 2 bases, in that order; junction bases with no gene match: 6. Written as DNA, the CDR3 is TGTGCCAGCAGTTCCGGACAGGGGAGCGCCTATAATTCACCCCTCCACTTT. As protein: CASSSGQGSAYNSPLHF.

The sample holds one count of this clone. The chain links TRBV3-1 (or the pseudogene TRBV3-2) to TRBJ2-3; 14 bases line up with TRBD2. CDR3 length: 19 amino acids. With 1 base clipped from V and 5 bases from J, the junction kept 11 bases outside the gene matches. CDR1 is LGHDT and CDR2 is YNNKEL in the germline V gene (reference sequence). The CDR3 loop reads CASSQGGPGTSGRGDTQYF. The CDR3 nucleotides read TGTGCCAGCAGCCAAGGAGGTCCCGGGACTAGCGGGAGAGGAGATACGCAGTATTTT.

The table lists this clone with a few counts. The chain is built from TRBV15 and TRBJ2-4; D call uncertain. CDR1 is LNHNV and CDR2 is YYDKDF in the germline V gene (reference sequence). This CDR3 is built from 13 residues. Trimming took off 1 base at V and 8 bases at J, with 9 bases between the two ends. CDR3 nucleotide sequence: TGTGCCACCAGCAGAGGAACCGAGGACATTCAGTACTTC. As protein: CATSRGTEDIQYF.

This clone was counted a single time. The V gene is TRBV27, the J gene TRBJ2-1, with D possibly matching TRBD2 (6 bases). Trimming took 6 bases from V and 6 from J, leaving 12 bases between them. Germline CDR1 MNHEY, CDR2 SMNVEV (reference sequence). The length of the CDR3 is 13 residues. The CDR3 spells CASSPGRRNEQFF. CDR3 nucleotide sequence: TGTGCCAGCAGCCCCGGGAGACGCAATGAGCAGTTCTTC.

Only one count was recorded for this clone. The chain recombines TRBV7-9 with TRBJ1-3; D unresolved. CDR1 is SEHNR, CDR2 FQNEAQ, per germline (reference sequence). The ends were cut back, 3 bases at V and 4 bases at J, with 4 bases in the middle. The CDR3 contains 12 residues. The CDR3 protein is CASSFYGNTIYF. As DNA, the CDR3 is TGTGCCAGCAGCTTTTACGGAAACACCATATATTTT. Using reference TRBV7-9 and TRBJ1-3 for the parts outside the CDR3, the full variable domain is DTGVSQNPRHKITKRGQNVTFRCDPISEHNRLYWYRQTLGQGPEFLTYFQNEAQLEKSRLLSDRFSAERPKGSFSTLEIQRTEQGDSAMYLCASSFYGNTIYFGEGSWLTVV.

The chain links TRBV6-1 to TRBJ2-7; D gene uncertain. The germline V gene has CDR1 MNHNS and CDR2 SASEGT. The CDR3 is 12 amino acids. The V end lost 0 bases, the J end lost 6 bases, and 6 bases lay between the germline ends. The CDR3 DNA reads TGTGCCAGCAGTGAAGCGGAGAGCGAGCAGTACTTC. Translation gives CASSEAESEQYF.

The chain links TRBV27 to TRBJ2-5, with TRBD1 identical over 7 bases. V gave up 8 bases and J gave up 1 base; unmatched junction bases: 4. Germline CDR1 MNHEY, CDR2 SMNVEV (reference sequence). The CDR3 extends over 13 amino acids. The CDR3 DNA is TGTGCCAGCTCGCAGGGGGTCCAAGAGACCCAGTACTTC. The encoded protein is CASSQGVQETQYF.

V is TRBV6-4 and J is TRBJ2-3, with TRBD1 as a possible D gene (5 bases). The CDR3 consists of 13 residues. The V end was cut by 0 bases, the J end by 5 bases, with 6 bases between. Looked up from germline, CDR1 is MRHNA and CDR2 is SNTAGT. The DNA for the CDR3 is TGTGCCAGCAGTGACTCAGGGGAAGATACGCAGTATTTT. Amino acids: CASSDSGEDTQYF.

The chain couples TRBV18 to TRBJ1-6, with a tentative D call TRBD1 (5 bases). The CDR3 is 17 residues long. The V end lost 2 bases, the J end lost 5 bases, and 16 bases lay between the germline ends. Germline loops: CDR1 KGHSH, CDR2 LQKENI. The CDR3 is CASSPNAYGTDNSPLHF. The CDR3, as DNA: TGTGCCAGCTCACCAAACGCTTACGGGACGGATAATTCACCCCTCCACTTT.

The V and J genes are TRBV6-6 and TRBJ2-1; perhaps TRBD2 as D (6 bases). CDR1 is MNHNY and CDR2 is SVGAGI in the germline V gene (reference sequence). V gave up 4 bases and J gave up 7 bases, with 11 bases separating them. This CDR3 comprises 13 residues. The DNA for the CDR3 is TGTGCCAGCAGTTTTGCCAGCGGGAATGAGCAGTTCTTC. Protein: CASSFASGNEQFF.

CDR3 amino acids: CASSYWDRKETQYF. Here the CDR3 DNA reads TGTGCCAGCAGCTACTGGGACAGAAAAGAGACCCAGTACTTC. The J gene is TRBJ2-5, the V gene TRBV7-8, with TRBD1 identical over 7 bases. This CDR3 has 14 residues. The trim removed 4 bases at V and 3 bases at J, leaving 5 bases unmatched. Germline values: CDR1 SGHVS, CDR2 FQNEAQ.

V and J are TRBV7-2 and TRBJ2-7; D ambiguous. V shed 1 base and J shed 0 bases, with 4 bases lying between them. The CDR3 is 13 amino acids. CDR1 is SGHTA, CDR2 FQGNSA, per germline. DNA for the CDR3: TGTGCCAGCAGCTTAGGGGCCTCCTACGAGCAGTACTTC. This gives the protein CASSLGASYEQYF.

This chain links TRBV28 with TRBJ1-2; 9 positions match TRBD1. Germline assignment: CDR1 MDHEN and CDR2 SYDVKM. V was clipped by 6 bases and J by 6 bases; unmatched bases: 11. There are 15 residues in the CDR3. The CDR3 region is CASSLIGDRVNGYTF. Written as DNA, the CDR3 is TGTGCCAGCAGCTTAATCGGGGACAGGGTCAATGGCTACACCTTC.

The chain links TRBV7-3 to TRBJ2-3, with 10 bases identical to TRBD2. V lost 1 base and J lost 4; bases outside the gene matches: 8. The CDR3 runs to 17 residues. From germline, CDR1 is SGHTA and CDR2 FQGTGA. CDR3 protein: CASSLRGASGSPDTQYF. The CDR3 DNA sequence: TGTGCCAGCAGCTTAAGAGGGGCTAGCGGGAGTCCAGATACGCAGTATTTT.

The chain combines TRBV27 with TRBJ1-4; the D is unclear. Trimming removed 6 bases from V and 0 bases from J, with 8 bases in between. Germline assignment: CDR1 MNHEY and CDR2 SMNVEV (reference sequence). The CDR3 has 14 amino acids. CDR3 in DNA: TGTGCCAGCAGGAGGGCTGCAACTAATGAAAAACTGTTTTTT. Its translation: CASRRAATNEKLFF.

This sequence joins TRBV2 and TRBJ1-2, with D maybe TRBD1 (5 bases). CDR3 size: 13 residues. CDR1 and CDR2 (germline): SNHLY, FYNNEI. V was pared by 7 bases and J by 4 bases, with 13 bases between. For the CDR3, the DNA is TGTGCCAGCATGGAGCAGGGAGGCTATGGCTACACCTTC. This encodes CASMEQGGYGYTF.

V and J are TRBV28 and TRBJ1-2; D perhaps matches TRBD1 (5 bases). CDR3 size: 12 residues. Trimming cost V 6 bases and J 4 bases, with 9 bases left between them. From germline, CDR1 is MDHEN and CDR2 SYDVKM. CDR3 residues: CASRDRAYGYTF. CDR3 in DNA: TGTGCCAGCAGAGACAGAGCCTATGGCTACACCTTC.

The gene calls are TRBV30 and TRBJ1-1; D is uncertain. CDR1 is GTSNPN, CDR2 SVGIG, per germline (reference sequence). Trimming stripped 6 bases from V and 0 bases from J, with 14 bases between. The CDR3 has 14 residues. The CDR3, as DNA: TGTGCCTGCCGGACTGGGAAAATGAACACTGAAGCTTTCTTT. It is translated as CACRTGKMNTEAFF.

This chain joins TRBV23-1 and TRBJ2-5, with D uncertain. TRBV23-1 is filed as an ORF, its function uncertain. V lost 7 bases and J 4 bases, leaving 7 bases between the germline ends. This CDR3 is built from 11 residues. CDR3 loop: CASKPGETQYF. The CDR3 DNA is TGCGCCAGCAAGCCAGGAGAGACCCAGTACTTC.

The chain has TRBV5-1 and TRBJ1-2, with D possibly being TRBD1 (5 bases). This CDR3 contains 13 residues. Germline loops: CDR1 SGHRS, CDR2 YFSETQ. The germline V and J ends were trimmed by 4 bases and 1 base, with 8 bases remaining between them. CDR3 protein: CASSGGLNYGYTF. In DNA, the CDR3 is TGCGCCAGCAGCGGGGGACTTAACTATGGCTACACCTTC.

V usage is TRBV5-1 and J usage is TRBJ2-1; no firm D call. The CDR3 is 13 residues long. CDR1 is SGHRS, CDR2 YFSETQ, per germline. V lost 0 bases and J 6 bases, leaving 7 bases between the germline ends. CDR3 in amino acids: CASSLATGNEQFF. CDR3 DNA sequence: TGCGCCAGCAGCTTGGCCACGGGCAATGAGCAGTTCTTC.

The chain links TRBV20-1 to TRBJ2-5; D unresolved. From germline, CDR1 is DFQATT and CDR2 SNEGSKA (reference sequence). The V end was cut by 5 bases, the J end by 2 bases, with 6 bases between. This CDR3 contains 11 residues. CDR3 sequence reads: CSAQRQETQYF. The DNA for the CDR3 is TGCAGTGCTCAAAGACAAGAGACCCAGTACTTC.

This rearrangement joins TRBV5-1 to TRBJ2-5; D uncertain. This CDR3 region has 13 residues. Germline CDR1 is SGHRS and CDR2 is YFSETQ. The V gene lost 2 bases and the J gene lost 2 bases, with 7 bases spanning the gap. The CDR3 bases are TGCGCCAGCAGCTTTGGGCTACAAGAGACCCAGTACTTC. Translating it yields CASSFGLQETQYF.